What follows are 11 T cell receptor beta chains derived from one specimen sequenced in a study of T-cell memory formation after mild COVID-19. MiXCR, applied by TCRdb to the 5' RACE reads, yields one record per CDR3 protein. Here the sample spans under 300,000 distinct CDR3 sequences, more than 8% being singletons. The sample was PBMCs or a T cell subset sorted from them (not recorded which). These receptors were taken from a man in his late teens or twenties who had mild COVID-19 (a few samples of this study predate the infection). Cell type and time point are not known.

This chain joins TRBV15 and TRBJ1-5; 8 nucleotides align to TRBD1. After removal of 1 base from V and 2 bases from J, the junction contained 7 bases not matched to a gene. Per germline, CDR1 LNHNV and CDR2 YYDKDF (reference sequence). The CDR3 runs 17 residues. The CDR3 sequence: CATSRAAQGAGNQPQHF. In DNA form, the CDR3 reads TGTGCCACCAGCAGAGCCGCGCAGGGGGCAGGCAATCAGCCCCAGCATTTT.

This chain joins TRBV6-1 and TRBJ2-2, with unresolved D. Deletions cut 6 bases from V and 6 bases from J, with 14 bases between. Per germline, CDR1 MNHNS and CDR2 SASEGT. The CDR3 length is 14 residues. CDR3 sequence (DNA): TGTGCCAGCAGGCCCCCAGGCTTGGCCGGGGAGCTGTTTTTT. Its translation: CASRPPGLAGELFF.

The V and J genes are TRBV6-1 and TRBJ1-5; D not resolved. V lost 1 base and J lost 7, with 14 bases in between. Germline V gene lookup returns CDR1 MNHNS and CDR2 SASEGT. The length of the CDR3 is 15 residues. CDR3 amino acids: CASSEDGRRGQPQHF. The CDR3 DNA reads TGTGCCAGCAGTGAAGACGGCAGGCGAGGGCAGCCCCAGCATTTT.

The J gene is TRBJ1-1, the V gene TRBV19; D gene uncertain. The germline V gene has CDR1 LNHDA and CDR2 SQIVND (reference sequence). The CDR3 totals 13 residues. Trimming removed 10 bases at V and 6 bases at J, with 18 bases between. This CDR3 is CATVNRGMAEAFF. For the CDR3, the DNA is TGTGCCACCGTAAACCGTGGGATGGCTGAAGCTTTCTTT.

In its sample, this clonotype was seen a few times. V usage is TRBV12-3 or TRBV12-4 and J usage is TRBJ2-1, with D perhaps TRBD2 (6 bases). The V and J ends lost 7 bases and 5 bases respectively, with 15 bases between them. This CDR3 region has 14 residues. CDR3: CASTPAGLNNEQFF. CDR3 in DNA: TGTGCCAGCACCCCGGCGGGGCTGAACAATGAGCAGTTCTTC.

This clonotype was picked up many times. The chain combines TRBV20-1 with TRBJ1-6, with no clear D. The V gene's germline CDR1 is DFQATT and CDR2 SNEGSKA (reference sequence). CDR3 length: 15 amino acids. Trimming shortened V by 1 base and J by 8 bases, and 15 bases separated the two germline ends. The CDR3 DNA follows: TGCAGTGCTAGAGCAATGGGCGGGATGGATTCACCCCTCCACTTT. It specifies CSARAMGGMDSPLHF.

This rearrangement joins TRBV7-2 to TRBJ1-1; D is unclear. The CDR3 extends over 15 amino acids. The V and J ends lost 1 base and 0 bases respectively, with 9 bases between them. CDR1 and CDR2 from the germline V gene are SGHTA and FQGNSA. CDR3 residues: CASSLEKNLNTEAFF. CDR3 coding DNA: TGTGCCAGCAGCTTAGAGAAGAATCTGAACACTGAAGCTTTCTTT.

This clonotype was observed at least ten times. The rearrangement uses TRBV7-2 and TRBJ2-3; D remains ambiguous. CDR1 is SGHTA and CDR2 is FQGNSA in the germline V gene. CDR3 length: 14 residues. The V and J ends lost 1 base and 2 bases respectively, with 7 bases between them. The CDR3 sequence is CASSLVAATDTQYF. The CDR3 bases are TGTGCCAGCAGCTTAGTGGCGGCCACAGATACGCAGTATTTT.

A few counts support this clonotype. This chain joins TRBV2 and TRBJ1-2, with a possible D match to TRBD1 (5 bases). Germline assignment: CDR1 SNHLY and CDR2 FYNNEI. The germline V and J ends were trimmed by 5 bases and 4 bases, with 11 bases remaining between them. CDR3 size: 13 residues. CDR3 DNA sequence: TGTGCCAGCAGTAAGACAGTTCTCTATGGCTACACCTTC. Protein sequence: CASSKTVLYGYTF.

The sample holds a few counts of this clonotype. The chain couples TRBV7-3 to TRBJ2-1, with a tentative D call TRBD2 (6 bases). The CDR3 consists of 13 residues. The V end was cut by 9 bases, the J end by 9 bases, with 18 bases between. Germline CDR1 and CDR2: SGHTA and FQGTGA. Here the CDR3 reads CASGDGGGGEQFF. The CDR3 coding sequence is TGTGCCAGTGGAGACGGGGGTGGAGGTGAGCAGTTCTTC.

The V and J genes are TRBV5-1 and TRBJ2-7, with D possibly TRBD1 on 6 matching bases. V was shortened by 2 bases and J by 7 bases, with 13 bases between the two germline ends. There are 13 residues in the CDR3. CDR1 is SGHRS, CDR2 YFSETQ, per germline. In DNA, the CDR3 is TGCGCCAGCAGCTTACCCTCAACAGGGGAGCAGTACTTC. Its protein product is CASSLPSTGEQYF. Full variable domain (remainder filled in from reference TRBV5-1 and TRBJ2-7): KAGVTQTPRYLIKTRGQQVTLSCSPISGHRSVSWYQQTPGQGLQFLFEYFSETQRNKGNFPGRFSGRQFSNSRSEMNVSTLELGDSALYLCASSLPSTGEQYFGPGTRLTVT.